The clone carrying this T cell receptor (beta chain) was counted at least ten times. Its target is unknown. Between the trimmed V and J ends, which lost 5 bases and 4 bases, there was a span of 18 bases. The CDR3 covers 16 residues. Germline CDR1 MDHEN, CDR2 SYDVKM. This sample stems from a study of T cells in Graves' hyperthyroidism and ophthalmopathy. Using RNA transcripts as the source, TCR beta CDR3 regions were amplified. Primed by the HTBI set, a first-round RT-PCR was run on the TCR CDR3. TCRdb redid the calling of the multiplex PCR reads with MiXCR, one entry per CDR3 protein. Of around 380,000 distinct CDR3 sequences in the sample, roughly 14% are singletons; the top ten hold less than 25%. Study-wide results and limits: The authors' 13 V-J model separated ophthalmopathy from stable hyperthyroidism.

The V and J genes are TRBV28 and TRBJ1-5; perhaps TRBD1 as D (5 bases). Specimen: blood. The sequence was collected from a man aged 30 to 39 with Graves' hyperthyroidism that later progressed to Graves' ophthalmopathy. The CDR3 protein is CASSPLASGGNQPQHF. In nucleotides, the CDR3 is TGTGCCAGCAGTCCCTTGGCCTCGGGGGGAAATCAGCCCCAGCATTTT.